The 8 T cell receptor beta chains given below trace back to one sample, sequenced in a study of blood T cell repertoires in COVID-19. Assay used: immunoSEQ multiplex PCR; TCRdb lists only in-frame clones, some missing. The sample contains 200,000 to 250,000 clones, around four fifths of which appear only once. Sequencing was carried out using peripheral blood. Receptors originate from a woman of 80 years or more with active or convalescent COVID-19.

The chain employs TRBV6-6 and TRBJ2-3, with a possible D match to TRBD1 (5 bases). V lost 7 bases and J 1 base, leaving 15 bases between the germline ends. CDR1 MNHNY and CDR2 SVGAGI come from the germline V gene (reference sequence). The CDR3 totals 15 residues. As DNA, the CDR3 is TGTGCCAGCACCCACACCCCCAGGGGCACAGATACGCAGTATTTT. Translated, it gives CASTHTPRGTDTQYF.

The rearrangement links TRBV30 to TRBJ2-1; TRBD2 might be the D (6 bases). Per germline, CDR1 GTSNPN and CDR2 SVGIG (reference sequence). This CDR3 has 15 residues. The ends were cut back, 3 bases at V and 12 bases at J, with 24 bases in the middle. The CDR3 coding sequence is TGTGCCTGGAGCGGGAGTTACAGGTTTGGGGATGGGCAGTTCTTC. Translation gives CAWSGSYRFGDGQFF.

CDR3 sequence reads: CASSISQNSNQPQHF. In nucleotides, the CDR3 is TGTGCCAGTAGTATTAGTCAAAATAGCAATCAGCCCCAGCATTTT. The chain combines TRBV19 with TRBJ1-5; unclear D gene. The CDR3 length is 15 residues. Germline values: CDR1 LNHDA, CDR2 SQIVND (reference sequence). V gave up 3 bases and J gave up 0 bases, with 9 bases separating them.

The chain carries TRBV29-1 and TRBJ2-1; possibly TRBD1 for D (6 bases). Germline V CDR1 and CDR2: SQVTM, ANQGSEA. V shed 0 bases and J shed 7 bases, with 13 bases lying between them. The CDR3 totals 14 residues. CDR3 sequence: CSVEDRVRGNEQFF. The CDR3 DNA reads as TGCAGCGTTGAAGATCGGGTTAGGGGGAATGAGCAGTTCTTC.

The chain uses TRBV13 and TRBJ2-6, with D unresolved. The CDR3 runs to 14 residues. Trimming cost V 7 bases and J 1 base, with 8 bases left between them. CDR1 is PRHDT, CDR2 FYEKMQ, per germline (reference sequence). CDR3 bases: TGTGCCAGCACCTCCTTGTCTGGGGCCAACGTCCTGACTTTC. Its protein is CASTSLSGANVLTF.

This chain links TRBV7-9 with TRBJ1-1; D uncertain. This CDR3 region has 13 residues. Germline loops: CDR1 SEHNR, CDR2 FQNEAQ (reference sequence). The V gene lost 1 base and the J gene lost 10 bases, with 13 bases spanning the gap. CDR3 sequence (DNA): TGTGCCAGCAGCTTAGAGTCCCTCACGAGAGCTTTCTTT. Residues: CASSLESLTRAFF.

This clone occurred a few times. The chain couples TRBV19 to TRBJ2-2, with D perhaps TRBD2 (7 bases). The CDR3 is 15 residues long. CDR1 and CDR2 (germline): LNHDA, SQIVND (reference sequence). The germline V and J ends were trimmed by 6 bases and 4 bases, with 15 bases remaining between them. The CDR3 nucleotides are TGTGCCAGTAGGAGGGGGAGGGTTGGCACCGGGGAGCTGTTTTTT. Protein sequence: CASRRGRVGTGELFF.

A remark on this clone: The same CDR3 can be traced to other DNA sequences in this sample. This chain connects TRBV18 to TRBJ1-5; D is undetermined. CDR3 length: 15 amino acids. The V gene's germline CDR1 is KGHSH and CDR2 LQKENI. Trimming cost V 6 bases and J 0 bases, with 12 bases left between them. Here the CDR3 DNA reads TGTGCCAGCTCGCCCAATAGAAATAGCAATCAGCCCCAGCATTTT. It yields the protein CASSPNRNSNQPQHF. Full variable domain (rest looked up from reference TRBV18 and TRBJ1-5): NAGVMQNPRHLVRRRGQEARLRCSPMKGHSHVYWYRQLPEEGLKFMVYLQKENIIDESGMPKERFSAEFPKEGPSILRIQQVVRGDSAAYFCASSPNRNSNQPQHFGDGTRLSIL.